One and the same sample provided the 10 T cell receptor beta chains below, sequenced in a study of T cell responses to AZD1222 COVID-19 vaccine. Produced via immunoSEQ multiplex PCR; TCRdb's table is partial and in-frame only. The sample has around 120,000 clones, more than 90% seen once. Sequencing was performed on peripheral blood, taken on day 0 of AZD1222 vaccination. The receptors here all came from an adult in good health.

The chain couples TRBV29-1 to TRBJ2-1; 13 bases line up with TRBD2. Germline V gives CDR1 SQVTM, CDR2 ANQGSEA. This CDR3 spans 13 amino acids. V lost 7 bases, J lost 10 bases, and 7 bases stayed unmatched. The CDR3 nucleotides read TGCAGCGCGGGACTAGCGGGAATAAGAGAGCAGTTCTTC. Translation: CSAGLAGIREQFF.

The V call is TRBV12-5, the J call TRBJ1-1; D unclear. Trimming took 0 bases from V and 1 from J, leaving 12 bases between them. The CDR3 has 16 residues. Germline CDR1 reads LGHNT; CDR2 reads FRNRAP. The CDR3 sequence is CASGLVRVSSNTEAFF. The DNA of the CDR3 is TGTGCTAGTGGTTTGGTACGGGTCAGTTCGAACACTGAAGCTTTCTTT. The full variable domain, completed using reference TRBV12-5 and TRBJ1-1, is DARVTQTPRHKVTEMGQEVTMRCQPILGHNTVFWYRQTMMQGLELLAYFRNRAPLDDSGMPKDRFSAEMPDATLATLKIQPSEPRDSAVYFCASGLVRVSSNTEAFFGQGTRLTVV.

J is TRBJ2-2 and V is TRBV7-2; 8 bases align to TRBD1. The length of the CDR3 is 14 residues. Per germline, CDR1 SGHTA and CDR2 FQGNSA. V trimming: 5 bases; J trimming: 7 bases; junction bases outside the gene matches: 6. CDR3: CASSPDRVGGELFF. In DNA, the CDR3 is TGTGCCAGCAGCCCGGACAGGGTTGGCGGGGAGCTGTTTTTT.

The rearrangement links TRBV27 to TRBJ2-1; a weak D match, TRBD2 (5 bases). Trimming left V 2 bases short and J 5 bases short, with 13 bases between. CDR1 and CDR2 (germline): MNHEY, SMNVEV (reference sequence). This CDR3 spans 15 amino acids. In DNA, the CDR3 is TGTGCCAGCAGTTTAGGGCTACGGGGAAACAATGAGCAGTTCTTC. It encodes CASSLGLRGNNEQFF.

The chain uses TRBV19 and TRBJ1-6, with D hard to call. CDR1 is LNHDA and CDR2 is SQIVND in the germline V gene (reference sequence). CDR3 length equals 15 residues. Trimming cost V 3 bases and J 4 bases, with 10 bases left between them. CDR3 bases: TGTGCCAGTAGTATTATTGGCTCATATAATTCACCCCTCCACTTT. It yields the protein CASSIIGSYNSPLHF.

The chain employs TRBV30 and TRBJ1-5; D unclear. The CDR3 contains 14 residues. CDR1 GTSNPN and CDR2 SVGIG come from the germline V gene (reference sequence). The V end was cut by 0 bases, the J end by 4 bases, with 10 bases between. CDR3 amino acids: CAWSVALANQPQHF. CDR3 sequence (DNA): TGTGCCTGGAGTGTAGCTCTCGCAAATCAGCCCCAGCATTTT. The entire variable domain, with the rest obtained from reference TRBV30 and TRBJ1-5, is as follows: SQTIHQWPATLVQPVGSPLSLECTVEGTSNPNLYWYRQAAGRGLQLLFYSVGIGQISSEVPQNLSASRPQDRQFILSSKKLLLSDSGFYLCAWSVALANQPQHFGDGTRLSIL.

This clone came up once. The rearrangement links TRBV7-2 to TRBJ2-7, with D possibly being TRBD1 or TRBD2 (5 bases each). With 0 bases removed from V and 4 bases from J, the gap between germline ends came to 10 bases. The CDR3 sequence is 14 residues long. From germline, CDR1 is SGHTA and CDR2 FQGNSA. CDR3 DNA sequence: TGTGCCAGCAGCTTAGCGGGGGACCTATACGAGCAGTACTTC. This encodes CASSLAGDLYEQYF. The variable domain in full, with the rest retrieved from reference TRBV7-2 and TRBJ2-7, is GAGVSQSPSNKVTEKGKDVELRCDPISGHTALYWYRQSLGQGLEFLIYFQGNSAPDKSGLPSDRFSAERTGGSVSTLTIQRTQQEDSAVYLCASSLAGDLYEQYFGPGTRLTVT.

This chain connects TRBV30 to TRBJ2-3, with 9 bases aligning to TRBD2. Germline lookup yields CDR1 GTSNPN and CDR2 SVGIG (reference sequence). The CDR3 has 15 residues. V lost 6 bases, J lost 3 bases, and 10 bases stayed unmatched. Here the CDR3 DNA reads TGTGCCTGTAAAAAATCGCGGGGGGGGACAGATACGCAGTATTTT. Protein: CACKKSRGGTDTQYF.

The rearrangement joins TRBV12-3 or TRBV12-4 to TRBJ2-3, with a possible D match to TRBD1 (5 bases). CDR3 length: 11 residues. V lost 4 bases to trimming and J lost 6 bases, with 5 bases between them. Here the CDR3 DNA reads TGTGCCAGCAGTTACAGGGATACGCAGTATTTT. Its translation is CASSYRDTQYF.

V gene TRBV6-4 combines with J gene TRBJ2-1, with TRBD2 matching over 11 bases. Germline loops: CDR1 MRHNA, CDR2 SNTAGT. The CDR3 sequence is 13 residues long. V was clipped by 6 bases and J by 7 bases; unmatched bases: 2. CDR3 coding DNA: TGTGCCAGCAGGGCTAGCGGGGGGAATGAGCAGTTCTTC. Translating gives CASRASGGNEQFF.